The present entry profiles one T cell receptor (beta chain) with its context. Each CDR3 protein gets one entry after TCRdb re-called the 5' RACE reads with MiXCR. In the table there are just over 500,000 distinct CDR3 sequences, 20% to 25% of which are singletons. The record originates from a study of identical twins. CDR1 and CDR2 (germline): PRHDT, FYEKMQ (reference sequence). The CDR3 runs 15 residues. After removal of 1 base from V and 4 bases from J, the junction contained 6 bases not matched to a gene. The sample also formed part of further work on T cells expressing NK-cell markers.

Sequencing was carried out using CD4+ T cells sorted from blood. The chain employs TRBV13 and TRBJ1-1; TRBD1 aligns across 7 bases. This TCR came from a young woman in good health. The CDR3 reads CASSLVGGGRTEAFF. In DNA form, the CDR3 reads TGTGCCAGCAGCTTAGTAGGAGGGGGCCGCACTGAAGCTTTCTTT. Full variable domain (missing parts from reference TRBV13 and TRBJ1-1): AAGVIQSPRHLIKEKRETATLKCYPIPRHDTVYWYQQGPGQDPQFLISFYEKMQSDKGSIPDRFSAQQFSDYHSELNMSSLELGDSALYFCASSLVGGGRTEAFFGQGTRLTVV.